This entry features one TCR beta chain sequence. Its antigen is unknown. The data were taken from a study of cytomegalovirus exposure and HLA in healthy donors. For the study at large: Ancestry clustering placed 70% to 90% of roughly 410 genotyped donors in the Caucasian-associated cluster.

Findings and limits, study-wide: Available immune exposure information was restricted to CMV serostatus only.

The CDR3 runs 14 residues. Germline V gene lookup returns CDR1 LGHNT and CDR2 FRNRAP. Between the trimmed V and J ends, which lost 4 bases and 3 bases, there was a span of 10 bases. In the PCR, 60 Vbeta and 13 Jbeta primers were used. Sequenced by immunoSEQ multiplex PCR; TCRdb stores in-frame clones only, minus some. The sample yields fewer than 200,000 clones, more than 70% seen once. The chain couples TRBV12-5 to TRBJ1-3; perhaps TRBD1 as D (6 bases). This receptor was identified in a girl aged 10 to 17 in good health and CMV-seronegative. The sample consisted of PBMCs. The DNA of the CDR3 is TGTGCTAGTGGTTCAGGGGAAGGTGGAAACACCATATATTTT. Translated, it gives CASGSGEGGNTIYF.